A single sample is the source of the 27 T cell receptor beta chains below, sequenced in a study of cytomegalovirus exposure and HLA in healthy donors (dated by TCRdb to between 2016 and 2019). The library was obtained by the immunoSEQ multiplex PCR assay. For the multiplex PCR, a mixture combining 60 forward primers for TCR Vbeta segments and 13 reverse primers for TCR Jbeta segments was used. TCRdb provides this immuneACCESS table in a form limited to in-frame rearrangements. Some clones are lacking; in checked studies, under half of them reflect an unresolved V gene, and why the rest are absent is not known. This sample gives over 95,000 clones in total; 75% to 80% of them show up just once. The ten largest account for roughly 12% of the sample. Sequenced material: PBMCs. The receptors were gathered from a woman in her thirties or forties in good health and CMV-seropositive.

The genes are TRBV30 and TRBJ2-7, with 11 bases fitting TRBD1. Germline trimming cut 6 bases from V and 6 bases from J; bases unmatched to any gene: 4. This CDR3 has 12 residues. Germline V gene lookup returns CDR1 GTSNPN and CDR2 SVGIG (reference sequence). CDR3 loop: CACAGTGGEQYF. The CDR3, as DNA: TGTGCCTGCGCCGGGACAGGGGGCGAGCAGTACTTC. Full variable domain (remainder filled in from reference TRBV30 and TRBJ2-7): SQTIHQWPATLVQPVGSPLSLECTVEGTSNPNLYWYRQAAGRGLQLLFYSVGIGQISSEVPQNLSASRPQDRQFILSSKKLLLSDSGFYLCACAGTGGEQYFGPGTRLTVT.

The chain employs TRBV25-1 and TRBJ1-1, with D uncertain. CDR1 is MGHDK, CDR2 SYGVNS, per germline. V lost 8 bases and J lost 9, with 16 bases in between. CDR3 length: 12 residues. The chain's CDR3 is CASATSSLKAFF. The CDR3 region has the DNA TGTGCCAGCGCCACTTCGAGTCTGAAAGCTTTCTTT.

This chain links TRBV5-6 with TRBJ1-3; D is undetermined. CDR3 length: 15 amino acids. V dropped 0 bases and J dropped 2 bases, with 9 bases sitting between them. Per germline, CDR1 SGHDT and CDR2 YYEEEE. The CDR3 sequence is CASSLDGLAGNTIYF. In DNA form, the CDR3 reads TGTGCCAGCAGCTTGGATGGACTGGCTGGAAACACCATATATTTT.

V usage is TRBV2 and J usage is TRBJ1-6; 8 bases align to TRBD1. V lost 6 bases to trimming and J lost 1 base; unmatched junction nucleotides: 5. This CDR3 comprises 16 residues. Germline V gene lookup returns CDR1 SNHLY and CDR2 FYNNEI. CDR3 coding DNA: TGTGCCAGCAGGGACAGGGTTGGGTCCTATAATTCACCCCTCCACTTT. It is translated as CASRDRVGSYNSPLHF.

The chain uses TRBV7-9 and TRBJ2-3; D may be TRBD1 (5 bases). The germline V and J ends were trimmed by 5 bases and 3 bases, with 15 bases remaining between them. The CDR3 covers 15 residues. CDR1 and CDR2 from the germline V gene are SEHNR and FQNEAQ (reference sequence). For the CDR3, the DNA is TGTGCCAGCAGCGCTGACCAGGGAAGGACAGATACGCAGTATTTT. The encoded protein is CASSADQGRTDTQYF.

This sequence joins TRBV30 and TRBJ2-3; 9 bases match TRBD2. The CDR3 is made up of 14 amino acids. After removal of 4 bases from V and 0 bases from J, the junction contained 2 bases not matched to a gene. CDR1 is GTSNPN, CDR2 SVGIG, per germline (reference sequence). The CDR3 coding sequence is TGTGCCTGGATAAGCGGGGGGAGCACAGATACGCAGTATTTT. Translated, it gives CAWISGGSTDTQYF. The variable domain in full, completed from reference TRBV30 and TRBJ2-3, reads SQTIHQWPATLVQPVGSPLSLECTVEGTSNPNLYWYRQAAGRGLQLLFYSVGIGQISSEVPQNLSASRPQDRQFILSSKKLLLSDSGFYLCAWISGGSTDTQYFGPGTRLTVL.

CDR3 sequence reads: CASRSSTDTQYF. The CDR3 region has the DNA TGTGCCAGTAGGTCGAGCACAGATACGCAGTATTTT. The chain employs TRBV19 and TRBJ2-3, with D unresolved. Germline V gives CDR1 LNHDA, CDR2 SQIVND (reference sequence). With 6 bases removed from V and 0 bases from J, the gap between germline ends came to 4 bases. CDR3 length: 12 amino acids.

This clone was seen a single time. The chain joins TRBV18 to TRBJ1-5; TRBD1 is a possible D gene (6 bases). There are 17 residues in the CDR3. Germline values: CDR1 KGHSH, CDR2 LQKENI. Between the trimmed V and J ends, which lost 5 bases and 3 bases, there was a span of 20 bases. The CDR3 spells CASSENQGRASNQPQHF. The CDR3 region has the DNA TGTGCCAGCTCAGAGAATCAGGGGAGGGCTTCCAATCAGCCCCAGCATTTT.

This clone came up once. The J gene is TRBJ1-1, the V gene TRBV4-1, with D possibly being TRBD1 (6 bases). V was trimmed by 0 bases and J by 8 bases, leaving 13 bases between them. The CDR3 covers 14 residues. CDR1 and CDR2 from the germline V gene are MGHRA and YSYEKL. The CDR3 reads CASSQERRGGEAFF. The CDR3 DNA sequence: TGCGCCAGCAGCCAAGAGCGGCGCGGGGGCGAAGCTTTCTTT.

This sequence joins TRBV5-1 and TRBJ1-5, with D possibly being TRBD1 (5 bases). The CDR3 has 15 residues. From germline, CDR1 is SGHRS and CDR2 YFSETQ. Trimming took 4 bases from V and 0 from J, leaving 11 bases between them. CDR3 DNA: TGCGCCAGCAGCGCGGGGGGTGATAGCAATCAGCCCCAGCATTTT. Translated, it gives CASSAGGDSNQPQHF.

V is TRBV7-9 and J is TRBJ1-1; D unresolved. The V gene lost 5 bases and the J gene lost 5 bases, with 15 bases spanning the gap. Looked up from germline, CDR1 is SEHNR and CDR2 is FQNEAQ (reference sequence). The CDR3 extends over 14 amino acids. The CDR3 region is CASSRVEAGTEAFF. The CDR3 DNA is TGTGCCAGCAGCCGCGTGGAGGCTGGGACTGAAGCTTTCTTT. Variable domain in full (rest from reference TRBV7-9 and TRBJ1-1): DTGVSQNPRHKITKRGQNVTFRCDPISEHNRLYWYRQTLGQGPEFLTYFQNEAQLEKSRLLSDRFSAERPKGSFSTLEIQRTEQGDSAMYLCASSRVEAGTEAFFGQGTRLTVV.

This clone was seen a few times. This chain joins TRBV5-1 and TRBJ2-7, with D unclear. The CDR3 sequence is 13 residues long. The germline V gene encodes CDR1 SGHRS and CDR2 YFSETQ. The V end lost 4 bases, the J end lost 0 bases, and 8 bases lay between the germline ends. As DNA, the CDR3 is TGCGCCAGCAGCACCGACAACTCCTACGAGCAGTACTTC. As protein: CASSTDNSYEQYF.

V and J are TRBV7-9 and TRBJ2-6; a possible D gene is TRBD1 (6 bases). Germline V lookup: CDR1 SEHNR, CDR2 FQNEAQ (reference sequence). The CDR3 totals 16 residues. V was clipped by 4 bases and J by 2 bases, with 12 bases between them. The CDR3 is CASSSIRGAGANVLTF. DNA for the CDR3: TGTGCCAGCAGCTCAATCAGGGGCGCTGGGGCCAACGTCCTGACTTTC.

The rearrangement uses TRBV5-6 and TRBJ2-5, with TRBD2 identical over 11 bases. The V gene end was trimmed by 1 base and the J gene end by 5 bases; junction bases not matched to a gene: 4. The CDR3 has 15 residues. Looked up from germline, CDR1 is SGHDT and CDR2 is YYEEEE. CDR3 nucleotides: TGTGCCAGCAGCTTGTGGGGACTAGCGGAGGAGACCCAGTACTTC. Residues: CASSLWGLAEETQYF.

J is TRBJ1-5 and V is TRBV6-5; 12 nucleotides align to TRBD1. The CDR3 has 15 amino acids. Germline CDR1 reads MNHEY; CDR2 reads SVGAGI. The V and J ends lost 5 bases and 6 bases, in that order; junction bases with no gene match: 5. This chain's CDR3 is CASSAEGQGAQPQHF. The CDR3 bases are TGTGCCAGCAGTGCGGAGGGACAGGGGGCTCAGCCCCAGCATTTT.

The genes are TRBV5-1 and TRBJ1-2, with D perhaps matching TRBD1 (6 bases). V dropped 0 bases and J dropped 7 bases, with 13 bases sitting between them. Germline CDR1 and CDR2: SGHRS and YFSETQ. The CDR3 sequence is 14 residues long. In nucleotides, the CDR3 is TGCGCCAGCAGCTTGGAGGGGACACGTTCTGGCTACACCTTC. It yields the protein CASSLEGTRSGYTF.

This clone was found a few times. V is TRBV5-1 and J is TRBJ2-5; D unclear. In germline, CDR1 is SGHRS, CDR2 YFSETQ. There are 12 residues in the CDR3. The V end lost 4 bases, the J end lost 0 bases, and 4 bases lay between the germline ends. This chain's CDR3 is CASSEDQETQYF. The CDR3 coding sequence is TGCGCCAGCAGCGAGGACCAAGAGACCCAGTACTTC.

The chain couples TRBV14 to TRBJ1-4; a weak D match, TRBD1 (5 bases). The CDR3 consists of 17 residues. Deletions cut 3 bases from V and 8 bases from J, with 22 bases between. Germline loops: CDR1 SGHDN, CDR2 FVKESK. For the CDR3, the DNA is TGTGCCAGCAGCCATCCCACAGGCGGCATAGAAGGGGAAAAACTGTTTTTT. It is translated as CASSHPTGGIEGEKLFF.

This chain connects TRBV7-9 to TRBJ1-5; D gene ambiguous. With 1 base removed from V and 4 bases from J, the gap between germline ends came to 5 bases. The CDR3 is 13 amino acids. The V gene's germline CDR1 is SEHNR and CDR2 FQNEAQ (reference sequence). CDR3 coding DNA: TGTGCCAGCAGCTTAGACATAAATCAGCCCCAGCATTTT. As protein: CASSLDINQPQHF. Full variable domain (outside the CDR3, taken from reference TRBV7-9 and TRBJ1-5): DTGVSQNPRHKITKRGQNVTFRCDPISEHNRLYWYRQTLGQGPEFLTYFQNEAQLEKSRLLSDRFSAERPKGSFSTLEIQRTEQGDSAMYLCASSLDINQPQHFGDGTRLSIL.

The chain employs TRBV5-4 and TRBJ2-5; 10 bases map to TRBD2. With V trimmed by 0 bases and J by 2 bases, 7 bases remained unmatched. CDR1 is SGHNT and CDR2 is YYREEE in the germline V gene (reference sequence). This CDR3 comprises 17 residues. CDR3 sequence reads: CASSLGLASGGQETQYF. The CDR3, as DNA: TGTGCCAGCAGCTTGGGTTTGGCTAGCGGGGGTCAAGAGACCCAGTACTTC.

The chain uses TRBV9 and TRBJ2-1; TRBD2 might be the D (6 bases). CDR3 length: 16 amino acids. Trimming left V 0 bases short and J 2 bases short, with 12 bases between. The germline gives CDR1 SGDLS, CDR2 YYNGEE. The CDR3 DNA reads TGTGCCAGCAGCGTAGCTGGTAGCGGACCCTACAATGAGCAGTTCTTC. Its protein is CASSVAGSGPYNEQFF.

DNA of the CDR3: TGTGCCAGCAGTTTTCAGGGCTATAGCACAGATACGCAGTATTTT. Translated, it gives CASSFQGYSTDTQYF. V usage is TRBV5-8 and J usage is TRBJ2-3; the D gene is possibly TRBD1 (5 bases). From germline, CDR1 is SGHTS and CDR2 YDEGEE. This CDR3 has 15 residues. V lost 5 bases to trimming and J lost 0 bases, with 13 bases between them.

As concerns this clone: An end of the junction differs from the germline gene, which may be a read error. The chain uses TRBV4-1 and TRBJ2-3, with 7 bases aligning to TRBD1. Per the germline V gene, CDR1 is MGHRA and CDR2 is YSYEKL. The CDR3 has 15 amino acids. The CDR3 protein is CASSQILRTGPLLHF. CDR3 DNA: TGCGCCAGCAGCCAAATCCTCCGGACAGGACCCCTTCTGCATTTT.

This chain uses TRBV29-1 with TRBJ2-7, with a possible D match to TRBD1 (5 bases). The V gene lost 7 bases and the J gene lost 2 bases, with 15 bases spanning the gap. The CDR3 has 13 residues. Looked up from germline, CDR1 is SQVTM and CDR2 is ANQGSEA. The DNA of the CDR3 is TGCAGCGCCAGGGCAAGGGGTCCCTACGAGCAGTACTTC. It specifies CSARARGPYEQYF.

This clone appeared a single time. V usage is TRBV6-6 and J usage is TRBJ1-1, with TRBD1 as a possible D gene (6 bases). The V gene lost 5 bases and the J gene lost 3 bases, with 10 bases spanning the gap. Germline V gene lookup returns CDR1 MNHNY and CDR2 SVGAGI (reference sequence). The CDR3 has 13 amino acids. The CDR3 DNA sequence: TGTGCCAGCAGTAGGGACACCGACACTGAAGCTTTCTTT. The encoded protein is CASSRDTDTEAFF.

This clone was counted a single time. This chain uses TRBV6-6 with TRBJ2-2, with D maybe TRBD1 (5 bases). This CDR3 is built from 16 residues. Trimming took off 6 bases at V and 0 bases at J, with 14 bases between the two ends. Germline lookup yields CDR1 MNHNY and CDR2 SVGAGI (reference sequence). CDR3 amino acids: CASSKNTGANTGELFF. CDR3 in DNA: TGTGCCAGCAGCAAAAACACAGGTGCGAACACCGGGGAGCTGTTTTTT.

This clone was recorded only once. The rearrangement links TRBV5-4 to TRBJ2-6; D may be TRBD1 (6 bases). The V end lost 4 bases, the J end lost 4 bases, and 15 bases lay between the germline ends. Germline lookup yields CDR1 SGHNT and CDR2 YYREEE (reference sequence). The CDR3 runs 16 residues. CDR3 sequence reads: CASSLAGVSGANVLTF. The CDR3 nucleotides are TGTGCCAGCAGCCTTGCAGGGGTGTCAGGGGCCAACGTCCTGACTTTC.